Here is one T cell receptor beta chain with its context. The sample is drawn from a study of control samples from healthy donors and cancer patients. Germline V gene sequence: CDR1 SGHRS, CDR2 YFSETQ. This CDR3 is built from 15 residues. Unmatched junction bases numbered 7, after V lost 4 bases and J lost 10 bases. Assay used: immunoSEQ multiplex PCR; TCRdb lists only in-frame clones, some missing. The sample records almost 90,000 clones, more than 75% being singletons. The sequence came from a man under 40 in good health. Sequenced input: blood. This chain connects TRBV5-1 to TRBJ2-1, with 14 bases matching TRBD2. CDR3 nucleotides: TGCGCCAGCAGCCTGACTAGCGGGGGGGCGTCCGAGCAGTTCTTC. It yields the protein CASSLTSGGASEQFF.